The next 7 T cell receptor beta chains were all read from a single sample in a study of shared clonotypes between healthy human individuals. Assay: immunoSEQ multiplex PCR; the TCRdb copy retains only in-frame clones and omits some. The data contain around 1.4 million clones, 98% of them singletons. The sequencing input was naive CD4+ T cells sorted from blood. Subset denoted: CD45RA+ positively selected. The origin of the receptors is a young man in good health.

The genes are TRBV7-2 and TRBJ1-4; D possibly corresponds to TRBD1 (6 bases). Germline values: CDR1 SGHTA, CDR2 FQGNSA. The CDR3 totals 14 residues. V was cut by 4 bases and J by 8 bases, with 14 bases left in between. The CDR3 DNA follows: TGTGCCAGCAGCTATCGGGGGGCGCGGGAAAAACTGTTTTTT. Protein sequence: CASSYRGAREKLFF.

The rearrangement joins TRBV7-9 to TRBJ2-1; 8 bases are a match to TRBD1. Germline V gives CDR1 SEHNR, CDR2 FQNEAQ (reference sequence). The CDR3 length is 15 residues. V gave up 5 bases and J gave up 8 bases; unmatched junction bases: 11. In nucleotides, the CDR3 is TGTGCCAGCAGCCCATACGACAGGGGTAAAGATGAGCAGTTCTTC. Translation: CASSPYDRGKDEQFF.

In nucleotides, the CDR3 is TGTGCCAGCACCAAAGTTTCGGGCTACACCTTC. It specifies CASTKVSGYTF. The V call is TRBV2, the J call TRBJ1-2, with unresolved D. Germline V gene data show CDR1 as SNHLY and CDR2 as FYNNEI. V was trimmed by 7 bases and J by 8 bases, leaving 11 bases between them. CDR3 size: 11 residues.

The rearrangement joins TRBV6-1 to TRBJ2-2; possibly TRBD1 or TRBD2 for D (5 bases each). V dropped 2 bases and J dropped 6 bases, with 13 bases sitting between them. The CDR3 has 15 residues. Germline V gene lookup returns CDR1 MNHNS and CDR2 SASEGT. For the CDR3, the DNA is TGTGCCAGCAGTGAACAGGGACCTCGCGCCGGGGAGCTGTTTTTT. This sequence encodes CASSEQGPRAGELFF.

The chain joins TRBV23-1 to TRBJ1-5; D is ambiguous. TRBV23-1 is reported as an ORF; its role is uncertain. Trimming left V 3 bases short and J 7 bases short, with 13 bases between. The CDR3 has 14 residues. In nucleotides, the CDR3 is TGCGCCAGCAGTCACCCCCAAGTCGGGCAGCCCCAGCATTTT. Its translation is CASSHPQVGQPQHF.

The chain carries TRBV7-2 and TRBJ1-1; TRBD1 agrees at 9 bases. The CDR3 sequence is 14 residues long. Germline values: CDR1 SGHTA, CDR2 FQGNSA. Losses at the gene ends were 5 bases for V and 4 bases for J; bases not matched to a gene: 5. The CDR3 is CASSQGTGSTEAFF. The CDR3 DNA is TGTGCCAGCAGCCAAGGGACAGGGAGCACTGAAGCTTTCTTT.

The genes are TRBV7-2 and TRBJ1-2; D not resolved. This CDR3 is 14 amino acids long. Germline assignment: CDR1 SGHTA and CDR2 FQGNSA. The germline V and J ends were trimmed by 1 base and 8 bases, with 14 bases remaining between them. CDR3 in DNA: TGTGCCAGCAGCTTAGAAACCACGACGGGGGGCTACACCTTC. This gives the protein CASSLETTTGGYTF.